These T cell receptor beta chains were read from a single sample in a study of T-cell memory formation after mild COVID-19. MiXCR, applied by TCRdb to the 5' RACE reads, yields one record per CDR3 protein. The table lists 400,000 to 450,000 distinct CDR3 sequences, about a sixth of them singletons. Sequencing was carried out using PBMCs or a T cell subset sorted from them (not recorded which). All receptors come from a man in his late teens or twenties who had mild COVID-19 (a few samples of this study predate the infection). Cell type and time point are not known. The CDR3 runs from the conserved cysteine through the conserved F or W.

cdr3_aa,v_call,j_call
CSARDRERRGLGGYTF,TRBV20-1,TRBJ1-2
CSVAGTLNTEAFF,TRBV29-1,TRBJ1-1
CASMRTSGSDTQYF,TRBV11-2,TRBJ2-3
CASSLRVGGAQETQYF,TRBV7-2,TRBJ2-5
CASSYYGGPSYNEQFF,TRBV6-5,TRBJ2-1
CASSPPGQENTEAFF,TRBV5-1,TRBJ1-1
CASSLSSELQPQHF,TRBV7-9,TRBJ1-5
CASSQSYVSGANVLTF,TRBV3-1,TRBJ2-6
CSAPNQGASTDTQYF,TRBV20-1,TRBJ2-3
CASSDSQGSTDTQYF,TRBV6-4,TRBJ2-3
CASSIPIGLPEGYTF,TRBV19,TRBJ1-2
CASSTTGRRSYEQYF,TRBV12-3/TRBV12-4,TRBJ2-7
CASSREGSTEAFF,TRBV5-1,TRBJ1-1
CASSRRLVANTGELFF,TRBV4-2,TRBJ2-2
CASTRGEQETQYF,TRBV6-5,TRBJ2-5
CASSLGGSNEQFF,TRBV7-3,TRBJ2-1
CASSLSRVQNGYTF,TRBV7-9,TRBJ1-2
CASSYIGLGDTQYF,TRBV6-2/TRBV6-3,TRBJ2-3
CASSGQAQNIQYF,TRBV12-3/TRBV12-4,TRBJ2-4
CSAKGLGGRSGEQYF,TRBV20-1,TRBJ2-7
CASSSRGQKSSYEQYF,TRBV7-2,TRBJ2-7
CASSLHTGRPTDTQYF,TRBV7-9,TRBJ2-3
CASSAGLASGGGETQYF,TRBV25-1,TRBJ2-5
CASSYFLAVSYEQYF,TRBV6-2/TRBV6-3,TRBJ2-7
CASSPSGGVDRETQYF,TRBV7-9,TRBJ2-5
CASSFGSGGTYEQYF,TRBV5-1,TRBJ2-7
CASEEAGRPGNSPLHF,TRBV7-9,TRBJ1-6
CASSYSPSAGTEAFF,TRBV6-5,TRBJ1-1
CRAWNTEAFF,TRBV20-1,TRBJ1-1
CASSPSRRANQPQHF,TRBV12-3/TRBV12-4,TRBJ1-5
CASSSRGRARSGNTIYF,TRBV4-2,TRBJ1-3
CATGMENTGELFF,TRBV24-1,TRBJ2-2
CASSNPLAGGPRGETQYF,TRBV7-9,TRBJ2-5
CARSQAGDTEAFF,TRBV4-1,TRBJ1-1
CSARDRRGGLETQYF,TRBV20-1,TRBJ2-5
CASQPWQTNGYTF,TRBV19,TRBJ1-2
CASSPSFAGGLNEQFF,TRBV7-9,TRBJ2-1
CASSPPGSEAFF,TRBV18,TRBJ1-1
CASSLGTGGYQETQYF,TRBV7-9,TRBJ2-5
CATSSRGTGPGANVLTF,TRBV27,TRBJ2-6
CASSPGGGGDQPQHF,TRBV7-2,TRBJ1-5
CASSLQGRSFDGYTF,TRBV28,TRBJ1-2
CASSSRASYGYTF,TRBV7-8,TRBJ1-2
CASSPGPGQAPKLNSPLHF,TRBV5-6,TRBJ1-6
CASLAGGHTDTQYF,TRBV5-1,TRBJ2-3
CASSQVMRIGNEQFF,TRBV3-1,TRBJ2-1
CASSSIATSGHREQFF,TRBV11-1,TRBJ2-1
CASSFDVPDTQYF,TRBV7-2,TRBJ2-3
CASSPGSFWGAFF,TRBV6-5,TRBJ1-1
CASSEKGGHYNEQFF,TRBV7-9,TRBJ2-1
CASSSGPGANVLTF,TRBV7-3,TRBJ2-6
CASRLVWTGGSDTQYF,TRBV6-5,TRBJ2-3
CASSVNLVRTRNEQYF,TRBV7-2,TRBJ2-7
CASSYDGGRRNTEAFF,TRBV6-5,TRBJ1-1
CASSGGDTGELFF,TRBV5-1,TRBJ2-2